Listed below are T cell receptor beta chains from one sample, sequenced in a study of blood T cell repertoires in COVID-19. Some clones are missing from TCRdb's copy, which holds only in-frame ones; the method was immunoSEQ multiplex PCR. Of hundreds of thousands of clones in the sample, roughly 85% were seen once. Sequencing input: peripheral blood. Every receptor here comes from a man aged 18 to 30 with active or convalescent COVID-19. The CDR3 runs from the conserved cysteine through the conserved F or W. A D gene is named only where the DNA matches it firmly. Part of the rows lack a size; the others show once, few, many or a class for expanded clones.

TRBJ1-1	TRBV4-1	NA	NA	CASSSTYAGGAQNTEAFF	TGCGCCAGCAGCTCCACTTACGCGGGGGGCGCTCAGAACACTGAAGCTTTCTTT
TRBJ2-1	TRBV27	NA	NA	CASSLWGTPYNEQFF	TGTGCCAGCAGTTTATGGGGGACTCCATACAATGAGCAGTTCTTC
TRBJ2-7	TRBV5-6	NA	NA	CASSLDRPHIYEQYF	TGTGCCAGCAGCTTGGACCGCCCCCACATCTACGAGCAGTACTTC
TRBJ1-2	TRBV30	NA	NA	CAWTGDTINYGYTF	TGTGCCTGGACCGGGGACACCATTAACTATGGCTACACCTTC
TRBJ1-2	TRBV19	TRBD1	NA	CASSRGQKLGYTF	TGTGCCAGTAGTAGGGGACAGAAGCTTGGCTACACCTTC
TRBJ1-5	TRBV19	TRBD1	NA	CASSVTGVGNQPQHF	TGTGCCAGTAGTGTAACAGGGGTAGGAAATCAGCCCCAGCATTTT
TRBJ2-7	TRBV9	TRBD2	NA	CASSSGGNSYEQYF	TGTGCCAGCAGCTCGGGGGGAAACTCCTACGAGCAGTACTTC
TRBJ1-6	TRBV28	NA	NA	CASHLAADNSPLHF	TGTGCCAGCCACCTCGCGGCAGATAATTCACCCCTCCACTTT
TRBJ1-1	TRBV19	NA	NA	CASSMRGGANTETFF	TGTGCCAGTAGTATGAGGGGGGGAGCCAACACTGAAACTTTCTTT
TRBJ2-7	TRBV6-5	NA	NA	CASSSYGGAWEQYF	TGTGCCAGCAGCTCCTATGGAGGGGCCTGGGAGCAGTACTTC
TRBJ2-1	TRBV6-5	TRBD1	NA	CASSYGQGKTNEQFF	TGTGCCAGCAGTTACGGACAGGGGAAAACGAATGAGCAGTTCTTC
TRBJ1-3	TRBV6-2/TRBV6-3	NA	NA	CASSYGTSGNTIYF	TGTGCCAGCAGTTATGGGACATCTGGAAACACCATATATTTT
TRBJ1-1	TRBV10-3	NA	NA	CAISEQEGSMNTEAFF	TGTGCCATCAGTGAACAGGAGGGATCGATGAACACTGAAGCTTTCTTT
TRBJ1-1	TRBV6-2/TRBV6-3	NA	NA	CASSPPGHWNTEAFF	TGTGCCAGCAGTCCCCCAGGGCATTGGAACACTGAAGCTTTCTTT
TRBJ2-7	TRBV28	NA	few	CATVAPHGGYEQYF	TGTGCCACCGTAGCACCCCATGGCGGCTACGAGCAGTACTTC
TRBJ1-2	TRBV5-6	NA	NA	CASSLAGVDGYTF	TGTGCCAGCAGCTTGGCAGGTGTGGATGGCTACACCTTC
TRBJ2-3	TRBV4-3	TRBD1	NA	CASSQDPLTGDTQYF	TGCGCCAGCAGCCAAGACCCTTTGACAGGGGATACGCAGTATTTT
TRBJ1-4	TRBV4-2	TRBD1	NA	CASSLTGTVVGLFF	TGTGCCAGCAGCCTGACAGGGACGGTCGTAGGACTGTTTTTT
TRBJ2-3	TRBV5-1	TRBD1	NA	CASSLISGTGPADTQYF	TGCGCCAGCAGCTTGATTTCCGGGACAGGTCCGGCAGATACGCAGTATTTT
TRBJ2-7	TRBV29-1	TRBD1	NA	CSVIGQGAEQYF	TGCAGCGTTATAGGACAGGGGGCCGAGCAGTACTTC
TRBJ1-4	TRBV9	NA	NA	CASSVGQQGGGEKLFF	TGTGCCAGCAGCGTAGGTCAACAGGGCGGGGGTGAAAAACTGTTTTTT
TRBJ1-3	TRBV19	TRBD1	NA	CASSITGAGNTIYF	TGTGCCAGTAGTATTACAGGGGCTGGAAACACCATATATTTT
TRBJ1-5	TRBV12-3/TRBV12-4	NA	NA	CASCGTRGQPQHF	TGTGCCAGCTGCGGAACTCGGGGTCAGCCCCAGCATTTT
TRBJ2-3	TRBV9	NA	NA	CASSLWGTGETDTQYF	TGTGCCAGCAGCCTTTGGGGAACGGGAGAGACAGATACGCAGTATTTT
TRBJ2-5	TRBV5-8	TRBD1	NA	CASSPQGRGFQETQYF	TGTGCCAGCAGCCCCCAAGGCAGGGGGTTCCAGGAGACCCAGTACTTC
TRBJ2-1	TRBV7-3	TRBD2	NA	CASSLVGTSGYNEQFF	TGTGCCAGCAGCTTAGTCGGGACTAGCGGGTACAATGAGCAGTTCTTC
TRBJ1-2	TRBV9	NA	NA	CASSPFYGYGYTF	TGTGCCAGCAGCCCATTTTACGGGTATGGCTACACCTTC
TRBJ1-5	TRBV3-1/TRBV3-2	NA	NA	CASSQGVGGYEPQHF	TGTGCCAGCAGCCAAGGGGTCGGGGGATATGAGCCCCAGCATTTT
TRBJ1-1	TRBV7-2	NA	NA	CASSFGQSNTEAFF	TGTGCCAGCAGTTTCGGACAGTCGAACACTGAAGCTTTCTTT
TRBJ2-1	TRBV10-3	TRBD2	NA	CAISPGTSGYNEQFF	TGTGCCATCAGCCCCGGGACTAGCGGTTACAATGAGCAGTTCTTC
TRBJ2-7	TRBV7-3	TRBD2	once	CASSPRLAGAHEQYF	TGTGCCAGCAGCCCCCGACTAGCGGGAGCCCACGAGCAGTACTTC
TRBJ2-2	TRBV28	NA	once	CASSFLGPNTGELFF	TGTGCCAGCAGCTTCCTTGGCCCGAACACCGGGGAGCTGTTTTTT
TRBJ1-2	TRBV2	NA	NA	CASSGLGRVGYTF	TGTGCCAGCAGTGGGCTTGGGAGGGTCGGCTACACCTTC
TRBJ2-1	TRBV2	TRBD2	many	CASSERVAGLRNEQFF	TGTGCCAGCAGTGAAAGGGTAGCGGGGTTGAGGAATGAGCAGTTCTTC
TRBJ1-1	TRBV7-9	TRBD1	NA	CASSLRTGGGTEAFF	TGTGCCAGCAGCCTCCGGACAGGGGGTGGCACTGAAGCTTTCTTT
TRBJ2-5	TRBV5-4	TRBD2	NA	CASSLAGRGGPRETQYF	TGTGCCAGCAGCTTGGCCGGGCGGGGGGGCCCTAGGGAGACCCAGTACTTC
TRBJ1-3	TRBV9	NA	NA	CASSPPSGNTIYF	TGTGCCAGCAGCCCCCCTTCCGGAAACACCATATATTTT
TRBJ1-2	TRBV4-3	TRBD1	NA	CASSQAGQGVDYGYTF	TGCGCCAGCAGCCAGGCGGGACAGGGGGTGGACTATGGCTACACCTTC
TRBJ2-1	TRBV15	TRBD2	NA	CATSFPGLATYEQFF	TGTGCCACCAGCTTTCCGGGACTAGCTACCTATGAGCAGTTCTTC